This TCR beta chain was found in a study of shared clonotypes between healthy human individuals. Study information: Donor composition was a couple of women and three men, aged 18 to 49.

Here immunoSEQ multiplex PCR was the method, and the copy in TCRdb shows in-frame clones only, minus some. The sample lists approximately 500,000 clones; 79% were seen once. The CDR3 runs to 14 residues. Germline loops: CDR1 SGHDT, CDR2 YYEEEE. The V gene lost 1 base and the J gene lost 3 bases, with 8 bases spanning the gap. Sequencing input: PBMCs. The origin of this receptor is a woman aged 40 to 50 in good health. Some clones in this sample may be carry-over from other donors' samples. The chain has TRBV5-6 and TRBJ1-5; maybe TRBD1 (6 bases). The CDR3 spells CASSLRGNNQPQHF. The CDR3 nucleotides are TGTGCCAGCAGCTTGAGGGGGAACAATCAGCCCCAGCATTTT.